The rows below give T cell receptor beta chains drawn from one sample of a study of human T cells and chemical hapten exposure. Each CDR3 protein gets one entry after TCRdb re-called the RACE reads with MiXCR. The table includes approximately 260,000 distinct CDR3 sequences, roughly 7.4% detected once. This material consisted of whole blood, taken in connection with sensitization to the hapten diphenylcyclopropenone (DPC). The source of these receptors is a man younger than 35 with alopecia areata. Some clones in this sample may be carry-over from other donors' samples. Each CDR3 is given with its conserved first and last residue. D genes are given only for firm matches. Clone size is shown for a subset of rows, as once, few, many or a class of expanded clone.

d_call: TRBD1; clone_size: many; v_call: TRBV29-1; j_call: TRBJ2-1; cdr3_aa: CSVNRDRGRRDDNEQFF; cdr3_nt: TGCAGCGTTAACCGGGACAGGGGGCGCCGAGATGACAATGAGCAGTTCTTC
d_call: NA; clone_size: many; v_call: TRBV28; j_call: TRBJ2-7; cdr3_aa: CASSSQRKGRMDEQYF; cdr3_nt: TGTGCCAGCAGCTCCCAACGTAAAGGGCGAATGGACGAGCAGTACTTC
d_call: TRBD2; clone_size: many; v_call: TRBV27; j_call: TRBJ2-3; cdr3_aa: CASRLIPGLAGAYTQYF; cdr3_nt: TGTGCCAGCAGACTTATCCCGGGACTAGCGGGGGCATATACGCAGTATTTT
d_call: TRBD2; clone_size: NA; v_call: TRBV12-3/TRBV12-4; j_call: TRBJ2-1; cdr3_aa: CASSRGGGAAQSEQFF; cdr3_nt: TGTGCCAGCAGTCGCGGCGGGGGGGCCGCCCAGAGTGAGCAGTTCTTC
d_call: TRBD1; clone_size: few; v_call: TRBV4-3; j_call: TRBJ1-1; cdr3_aa: CASSQWTGLSTEAFF; cdr3_nt: TGCGCCAGCAGCCAATGGACAGGGCTGAGCACTGAAGCTTTCTTT
d_call: TRBD2; clone_size: few; v_call: TRBV20-1; j_call: TRBJ2-3; cdr3_aa: CSARSPSGGSDTQYF; cdr3_nt: TGCAGTGCTAGGAGTCCTAGCGGGGGGTCAGATACGCAGTATTTT
d_call: NA; clone_size: NA; v_call: TRBV7-2; j_call: TRBJ2-1; cdr3_aa: CASSLPGADNEQFF; cdr3_nt: TGTGCCAGCTCCCTTCCTGGGGCGGATAATGAGCAGTTCTTC
d_call: TRBD1; clone_size: NA; v_call: TRBV12-3/TRBV12-4; j_call: TRBJ1-2; cdr3_aa: CASGFRDSPNYGYTF; cdr3_nt: TGTGCCAGCGGTTTCCGGGACAGCCCTAACTATGGCTACACCTTC
d_call: NA; clone_size: NA; v_call: TRBV12-3/TRBV12-4; j_call: TRBJ2-5; cdr3_aa: CASSPLGNQETQYF; cdr3_nt: TGTGCCAGCAGTCCCTTAGGAAACCAAGAGACCCAGTACTTC
d_call: NA; clone_size: few; v_call: TRBV14; j_call: TRBJ2-1; cdr3_aa: CASRPTINEQFF; cdr3_nt: TGTGCCAGCAGGCCGACGATCAATGAGCAGTTCTTC
d_call: TRBD1; clone_size: NA; v_call: TRBV6-6; j_call: TRBJ1-3; cdr3_aa: CASSSPGGPSSGNTIYF; cdr3_nt: TGTGCCAGCAGTTCCCCAGGGGGACCCTCCTCTGGAAACACCATATATTTT
d_call: TRBD1; clone_size: few; v_call: TRBV5-1; j_call: TRBJ1-2; cdr3_aa: CASSSLDRGRLDGYTF; cdr3_nt: TGCGCCAGCAGCTCCCTGGACAGGGGGCGGTTAGATGGCTACACCTTC
d_call: TRBD1; clone_size: NA; v_call: TRBV6-5; j_call: TRBJ2-1; cdr3_aa: CASSPRRQGGEQFF; cdr3_nt: TGTGCCAGCAGTCCTCGTAGACAGGGCGGTGAGCAGTTCTTC
d_call: NA; clone_size: many; v_call: TRBV21-1; j_call: TRBJ2-5; cdr3_aa: CANPTGKETQYF; cdr3_nt: TGTGCCAACCCGACAGGGAAAGAGACCCAGTACTTC
d_call: NA; clone_size: many; v_call: TRBV12-3/TRBV12-4; j_call: TRBJ1-1; cdr3_aa: CASRPGNTEAFF; cdr3_nt: TGTGCCAGCAGACCGGGGAACACTGAAGCTTTCTTT
d_call: TRBD1; clone_size: few; v_call: TRBV19; j_call: TRBJ1-5; cdr3_aa: CASSVSQGVSNQPQHF; cdr3_nt: TGTGCCAGTAGTGTTTCACAGGGGGTTAGCAATCAGCCCCAGCATTTT
d_call: TRBD1; clone_size: many; v_call: TRBV3-1; j_call: TRBJ2-7; cdr3_aa: CASSPHQGARYEQYF; cdr3_nt: TGTGCCAGCAGCCCACATCAGGGGGCGCGGTACGAGCAGTACTTC
d_call: NA; clone_size: many; v_call: TRBV27; j_call: TRBJ2-6; cdr3_aa: CASSSDSSGANVLTF; cdr3_nt: TGTGCCAGCAGTTCCGACAGCTCTGGGGCCAACGTCCTGACTTTC
d_call: NA; clone_size: once; v_call: TRBV10-3; j_call: TRBJ2-5; cdr3_aa: CAIIEERQTQYF; cdr3_nt: TGTGCCATCATTGAAGAAAGGCAGACCCAGTACTTC
d_call: NA; clone_size: NA; v_call: TRBV18; j_call: TRBJ2-2; cdr3_aa: CASSDVGPANTGELFF; cdr3_nt: TGTGCCAGCTCTGATGTGGGGCCCGCGAACACCGGGGAGCTGTTTTTT
d_call: NA; clone_size: few; v_call: TRBV2; j_call: TRBJ1-5; cdr3_aa: CASKGTGSYQPQHF; cdr3_nt: TGTGCCAGCAAGGGCACGGGGTCCTATCAGCCCCAGCATTTT
d_call: NA; clone_size: many; v_call: TRBV6-1; j_call: TRBJ2-7; cdr3_aa: CASSEPGEGYEQYF; cdr3_nt: TGTGCCAGCAGTGAACCAGGGGAAGGCTACGAGCAGTACTTC
d_call: TRBD2; clone_size: few; v_call: TRBV15; j_call: TRBJ2-5; cdr3_aa: CATSSRKAGGKETQYF; cdr3_nt: TGTGCCACCAGCAGCCGAAAAGCGGGGGGTAAAGAGACCCAGTACTTC
d_call: NA; clone_size: many; v_call: TRBV12-3/TRBV12-4; j_call: TRBJ1-1; cdr3_aa: CASRVEAGREAFF; cdr3_nt: TGTGCCAGCAGAGTAGAAGCAGGGAGAGAAGCTTTCTTT
d_call: NA; clone_size: NA; v_call: TRBV7-9; j_call: TRBJ2-2; cdr3_aa: CASSHGGGPNTGELFF; cdr3_nt: TGTGCCAGCAGCCACGGCGGGGGCCCGAACACCGGGGAGCTGTTTTTT
d_call: NA; clone_size: few; v_call: TRBV6-2/TRBV6-3; j_call: TRBJ2-2; cdr3_aa: CASSSDYTGELFF; cdr3_nt: TGTGCCAGCAGCTCTGACTACACCGGGGAGCTGTTTTTT